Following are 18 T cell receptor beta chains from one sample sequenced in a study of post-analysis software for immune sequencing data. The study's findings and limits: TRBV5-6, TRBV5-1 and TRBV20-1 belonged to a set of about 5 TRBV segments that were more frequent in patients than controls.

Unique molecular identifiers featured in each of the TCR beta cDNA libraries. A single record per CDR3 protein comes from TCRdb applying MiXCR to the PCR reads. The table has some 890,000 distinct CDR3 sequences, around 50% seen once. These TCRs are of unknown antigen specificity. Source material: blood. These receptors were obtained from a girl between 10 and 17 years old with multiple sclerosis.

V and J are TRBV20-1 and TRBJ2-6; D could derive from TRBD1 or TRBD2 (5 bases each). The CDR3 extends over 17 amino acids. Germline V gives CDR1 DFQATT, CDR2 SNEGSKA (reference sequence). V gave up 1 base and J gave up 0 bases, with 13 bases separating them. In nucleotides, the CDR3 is TGCAGTGCTAGAGGCCGGGACCTATACTCTGGGGCCAACGTCCTGACTTTC. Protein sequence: CSARGRDLYSGANVLTF.

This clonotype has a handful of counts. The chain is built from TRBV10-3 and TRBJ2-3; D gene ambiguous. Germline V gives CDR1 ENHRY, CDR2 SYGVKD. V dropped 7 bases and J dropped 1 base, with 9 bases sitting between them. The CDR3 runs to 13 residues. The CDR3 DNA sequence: TGTGCCATCAACGGACGAGGCACAGATACGCAGTATTTT. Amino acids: CAINGRGTDTQYF.

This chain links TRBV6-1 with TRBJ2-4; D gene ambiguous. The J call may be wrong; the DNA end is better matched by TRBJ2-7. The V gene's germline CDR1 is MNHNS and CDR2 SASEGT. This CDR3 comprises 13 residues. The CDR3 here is CASRMTASYEQYF. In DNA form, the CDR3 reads TGTGCCAGCAGAATGACCGCTTCCTACGAGCAGTACTTC.

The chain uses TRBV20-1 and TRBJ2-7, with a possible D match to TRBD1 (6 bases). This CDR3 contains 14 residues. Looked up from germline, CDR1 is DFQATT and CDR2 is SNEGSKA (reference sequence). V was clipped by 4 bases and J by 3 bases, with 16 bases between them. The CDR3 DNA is TGCAGTGCTAAGAAAACAGGGAATTTCTACGAGCAGTACTTC. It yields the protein CSAKKTGNFYEQYF.

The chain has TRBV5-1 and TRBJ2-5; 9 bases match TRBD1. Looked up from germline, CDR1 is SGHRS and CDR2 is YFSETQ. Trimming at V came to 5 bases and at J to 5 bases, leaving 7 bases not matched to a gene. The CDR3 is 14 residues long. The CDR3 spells CASSAGTGRETQYF. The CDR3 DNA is TGCGCCAGCAGTGCCGGGACAGGGCGGGAGACCCAGTACTTC.

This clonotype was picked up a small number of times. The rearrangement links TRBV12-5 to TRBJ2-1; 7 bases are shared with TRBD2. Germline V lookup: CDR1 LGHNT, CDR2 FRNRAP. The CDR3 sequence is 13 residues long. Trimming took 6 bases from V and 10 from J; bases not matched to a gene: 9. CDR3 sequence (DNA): TGTGCTAGTGGCTCGACCGGTAGCGGGGAGCAGTTCTTC. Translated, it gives CASGSTGSGEQFF.

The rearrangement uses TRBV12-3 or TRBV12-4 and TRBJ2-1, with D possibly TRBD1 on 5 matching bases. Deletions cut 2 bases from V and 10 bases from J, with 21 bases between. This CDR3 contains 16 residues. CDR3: CASSLTGAPLNQEQFF. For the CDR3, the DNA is TGTGCCAGCAGTTTAACTGGGGCCCCCTTAAATCAGGAGCAGTTCTTC.

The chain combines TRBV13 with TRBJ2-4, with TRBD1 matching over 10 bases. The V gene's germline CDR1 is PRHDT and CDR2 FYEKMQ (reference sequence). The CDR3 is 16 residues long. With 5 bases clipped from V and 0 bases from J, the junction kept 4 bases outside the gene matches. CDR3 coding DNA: TGTGCCAGCAGCCCCCGGGACAGGGGAGCCAAAAACATTCAGTACTTC. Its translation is CASSPRDRGAKNIQYF.

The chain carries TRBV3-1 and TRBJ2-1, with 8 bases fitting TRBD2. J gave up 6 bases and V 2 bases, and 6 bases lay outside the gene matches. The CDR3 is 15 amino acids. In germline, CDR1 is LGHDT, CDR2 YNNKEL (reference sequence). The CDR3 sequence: CASSQPGRAPNEQFF. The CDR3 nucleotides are TGTGCCAGCAGCCAACCCGGGAGGGCCCCCAATGAGCAGTTCTTC.

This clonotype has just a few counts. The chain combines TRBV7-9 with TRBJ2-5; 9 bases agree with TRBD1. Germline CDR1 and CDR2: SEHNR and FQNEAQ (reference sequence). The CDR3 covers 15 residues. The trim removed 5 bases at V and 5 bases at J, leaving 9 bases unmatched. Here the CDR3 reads CASSQRDRAPETQYF. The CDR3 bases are TGTGCCAGCAGCCAACGGGACAGGGCTCCTGAGACCCAGTACTTC.

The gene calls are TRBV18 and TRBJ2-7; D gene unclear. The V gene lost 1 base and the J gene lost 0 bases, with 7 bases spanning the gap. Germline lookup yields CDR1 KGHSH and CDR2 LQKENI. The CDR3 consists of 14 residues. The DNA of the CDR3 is TGTGCCAGCTCACCACTGGCAAACTCCTACGAGCAGTACTTC. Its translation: CASSPLANSYEQYF.

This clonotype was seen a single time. Written as DNA, the CDR3 is TGTGCCAGCAGCTTAAATGTCGGTCGGGATGGCTACACCTTC. It encodes CASSLNVGRDGYTF. The V gene is TRBV7-2, the J gene TRBJ1-2; D gene unclear. V was trimmed by 2 bases and J by 6 bases, leaving 13 bases between them. The CDR3 has 14 amino acids. Germline loops: CDR1 SGHTA, CDR2 FQGNSA.

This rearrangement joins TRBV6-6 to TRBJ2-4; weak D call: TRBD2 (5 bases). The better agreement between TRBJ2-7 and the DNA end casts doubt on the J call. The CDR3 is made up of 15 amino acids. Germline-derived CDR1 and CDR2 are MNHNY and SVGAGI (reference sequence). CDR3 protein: CASGLGWTGTYEQYF. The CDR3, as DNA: TGTGCCAGCGGGCTAGGCTGGACGGGGACCTACGAGCAGTACTTC.

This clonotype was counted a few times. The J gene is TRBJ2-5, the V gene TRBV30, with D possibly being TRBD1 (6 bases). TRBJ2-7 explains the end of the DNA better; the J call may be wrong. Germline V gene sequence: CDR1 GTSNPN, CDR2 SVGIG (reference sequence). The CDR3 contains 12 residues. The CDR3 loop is CAWSEQGYEQYF. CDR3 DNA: TGTGCCTGGAGTGAACAGGGCTACGAGCAGTACTTC.

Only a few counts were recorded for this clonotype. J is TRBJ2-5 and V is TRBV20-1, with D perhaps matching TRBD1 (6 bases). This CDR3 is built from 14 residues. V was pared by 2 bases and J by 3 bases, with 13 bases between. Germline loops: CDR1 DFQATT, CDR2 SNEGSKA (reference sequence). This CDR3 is CSARSLTGKETQYF. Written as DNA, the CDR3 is TGCAGTGCTAGATCGCTCACAGGGAAAGAGACCCAGTACTTC.

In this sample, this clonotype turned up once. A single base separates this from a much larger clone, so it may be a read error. The CDR3 reads CASSLQGAPYNEQFF. The CDR3 DNA follows: TGTGCCAGCAGCTTACAGGGGGCCCCCTACAATGAGCAGTTCTTC. The rearrangement uses TRBV7-2 and TRBJ2-1; 8 bases line up with TRBD1. The CDR3 covers 15 residues. In germline, CDR1 is SGHTA, CDR2 FQGNSA. V trimming: 2 bases; J trimming: 2 bases; junction bases outside the gene matches: 2.

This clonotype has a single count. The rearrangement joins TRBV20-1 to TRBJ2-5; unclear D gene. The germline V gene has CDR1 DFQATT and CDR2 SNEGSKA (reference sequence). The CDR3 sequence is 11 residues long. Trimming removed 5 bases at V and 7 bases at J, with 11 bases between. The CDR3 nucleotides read TGCAGTGCTCTGGCCATCGGGACCCAGTACTTC. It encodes CSALAIGTQYF.

CDR3: CSAAPLAGVYNEQFF. The CDR3 nucleotides read TGCAGCGCCGCCCCGTTAGCGGGGGTCTACAATGAGCAGTTCTTC. The J gene is TRBJ2-1, the V gene TRBV29-1, with 9 nucleotides matching TRBD2. Trimming removed 7 bases from V and 3 bases from J; junction bases left unmatched: 10. The CDR3 totals 15 residues. CDR1 is SQVTM, CDR2 ANQGSEA, per germline.